The 15 T cell receptor beta chains in this list originate from one sample, sequenced in a study of graft-versus-host responses after intestinal transplantation (dated by TCRdb to the early 2020s). This specimen's time point label, interpreted: cells obtained before transplantation from donor or recipient. The library was built by means of the immunoSEQ multiplex PCR assay. Drawn from immuneACCESS, this table holds only the in-frame rearrangements with V and J called that TCRdb kept. Clones are partly lost; checked studies trace under half to an unresolved V gene and leave the rest unexplained. For this sample there are fewer than 150,000 clones; more than 80% appear just once. The top ten clonotypes cover approximately 0.17% of the sample. No antigen has been identified for these receptors. Sample: unstimulated CD4+ T cells sorted from spleen or lymph node cells, taken before intestinal transplant. The receptors come from a human donor who received an intestinal transplant.

J is TRBJ2-3 and V is TRBV9; 8 nucleotides align to TRBD2. The CDR3 is 16 amino acids. J gave up 2 bases and V 2 bases, and 7 bases lay outside the gene matches. Germline lookup yields CDR1 SGDLS and CDR2 YYNGEE. The CDR3 bases are TGTGCCAGCAGCGTGATTAGCGGGGACTACACAGATACGCAGTATTTT. Protein product: CASSVISGDYTDTQYF.

DNA of the CDR3: TGTGCCAGCAGCTCCGGGACTTACTTCTACGAGCAGTACTTC. As protein: CASSSGTYFYEQYF. The rearrangement links TRBV7-9 to TRBJ2-7, with a possible D match to TRBD2 (6 bases). The CDR3 has 14 amino acids. V was shortened by 4 bases and J by 3 bases, with 13 bases between the two germline ends. Germline values: CDR1 SEHNR, CDR2 FQNEAQ (reference sequence).

The rearrangement uses TRBV29-1 and TRBJ2-7, with a tentative D call TRBD1 (5 bases). This CDR3 contains 13 residues. Deletions cut 7 bases from V and 1 base from J, with 14 bases between. Germline CDR1 SQVTM, CDR2 ANQGSEA. Here the CDR3 DNA reads TGCAGCGCCGTGGACACCAATTCCTACGAGCAGTACTTC. Translating it yields CSAVDTNSYEQYF.

In its sample, this clone was seen once. The V and J genes are TRBV5-4 and TRBJ2-7, with D perhaps matching TRBD1 or TRBD2 (5 bases each). The CDR3 is 14 residues long. Looked up from germline, CDR1 is SGHNT and CDR2 is YYREEE (reference sequence). The germline V and J ends were trimmed by 4 bases and 1 base, with 12 bases remaining between them. CDR3 residues: CASSRQRGSYEQYF. The CDR3 DNA reads as TGTGCCAGCAGCCGTCAGAGGGGTTCCTACGAGCAGTACTTC.

V usage is TRBV11-3 and J usage is TRBJ1-4, with D tentatively TRBD1 (6 bases). The germline CDR1 and CDR2 sequences are SGHNT and YENEEA. CDR3 size: 15 residues. The ends were cut back, 1 base at V and 5 bases at J, with 11 bases in the middle. CDR3 amino acids: CASSLGGDNNEKLFF. In DNA form, the CDR3 reads TGTGCCAGCAGCTTAGGTGGGGACAACAATGAAAAACTGTTTTTT. Full variable domain (remainder filled in from reference TRBV11-3 and TRBJ1-4): EAGVVQSPRYKIIEKKQPVAFWCNPISGHNTLYWYLQNLGQGPELLIRYENEEAVDDSQLPKDRFSAERLKGVDSTLKIQPAELGDSAVYLCASSLGGDNNEKLFFGSGTQLSVL.

V and J are TRBV9 and TRBJ2-2; 9 nucleotides match TRBD2. The V gene's germline CDR1 is SGDLS and CDR2 YYNGEE. The V segment lost 1 base and the J segment 0 bases; nucleotides outside the gene matches: 4. This CDR3 comprises 17 residues. The CDR3 sequence: CASSVTGGGANTGELFF. For the CDR3, the DNA is TGTGCCAGCAGCGTAACGGGCGGGGGGGCGAACACCGGGGAGCTGTTTTTT.

The chain is built from TRBV4-1 and TRBJ2-3; 10 nucleotides align to TRBD2. Germline V gene data show CDR1 as MGHRA and CDR2 as YSYEKL. The CDR3 has 18 residues. The V gene end was trimmed by 2 bases and the J gene end by 0 bases; junction bases not matched to a gene: 8. CDR3 coding DNA: TGCGCCAGCAGCCAATACAGTCTAGCGGGGGCTAGCACAGATACGCAGTATTTT. Translated, it gives CASSQYSLAGASTDTQYF.

This clone was found once. The chain joins TRBV15 to TRBJ2-7; D not resolved. The V and J ends lost 11 bases and 4 bases respectively, with 9 bases between them. The CDR3 has 10 residues. CDR1 is LNHNV, CDR2 YYDKDF, per germline (reference sequence). The CDR3 sequence: CAGWDYEQYF. CDR3 nucleotides: TGTGCCGGGTGGGATTACGAGCAGTACTTC. Based on the CDR3 plus reference TRBV15 and TRBJ2-7, the full variable domain is DAMVIQNPRYQVTQFGKPVTLSCSQTLNHNVMYWYQQKSSQAPKLLFHYYDKDFNNEADTPDNFQSRRPNTSFCFLDIRSPGLGDTAMYLCAGWDYEQYFGPGTRLTVT.

The chain employs TRBV6-6 and TRBJ1-2, with 8 bases matching TRBD1. CDR3 length equals 14 residues. In germline, CDR1 is MNHNY, CDR2 SVGAGI (reference sequence). Trimming cost V 7 bases and J 2 bases; bases outside gene matches: 6. CDR3 residues: CASTARTGNYGYTF. The CDR3 DNA is TGTGCCAGCACAGCCCGGACAGGGAACTATGGCTACACCTTC.

The chain links TRBV6-1 to TRBJ2-1; 7 bases fit TRBD1. In germline, CDR1 is MNHNS, CDR2 SASEGT. V was pared by 6 bases and J by 5 bases, with 7 bases of the junction left unmatched. CDR3 size: 14 residues. CDR3 sequence reads: CASSARTGDNEQFF. Here the CDR3 DNA reads TGTGCCAGCAGCGCTAGGACAGGAGACAATGAGCAGTTCTTC.

V is TRBV15 and J is TRBJ2-1; D tentatively reads TRBD1 or TRBD2 (5 bases each). The CDR3 contains 13 residues. Trimming removed 5 bases from V and 10 bases from J, with 15 bases in between. The V gene's germline CDR1 is LNHNV and CDR2 YYDKDF (reference sequence). CDR3 in amino acids: CATSGRQFREQFF. CDR3 bases: TGTGCCACCAGCGGGAGACAGTTTCGCGAGCAGTTCTTC.

The V gene is TRBV6-1, the J gene TRBJ1-4, with D perhaps TRBD1 (6 bases). V gave up 6 bases and J gave up 11 bases, with 10 bases separating them. This CDR3 contains 11 residues. The germline CDR1 and CDR2 sequences are MNHNS and SASEGT. The CDR3 DNA is TGTGCCAGCAGCCTCCAGGGGAAACTGTTTTTT. This translates into CASSLQGKLFF.

This clone was recorded a few times. J is TRBJ1-4 and V is TRBV4-2; the D gene is possibly TRBD1 (6 bases). Germline CDR1 is LGHNA and CDR2 is YNFKEQ. V was cut by 3 bases and J by 0 bases, with 11 bases left in between. The CDR3 covers 16 residues. The CDR3 DNA is TGTGCCAGCAGCCAGGGGGCCTTGGCAACTAATGAAAAACTGTTTTTT. It translates to CASSQGALATNEKLFF.

This clone turned up a few times. This chain joins TRBV6-4 and TRBJ2-5; D is unresolved. The V and J ends lost 6 bases and 3 bases respectively, with 11 bases between them. The CDR3 runs 13 residues. The germline CDR1 and CDR2 sequences are MRHNA and SNTAGT. The CDR3 loop is CASRATVEETQYF. CDR3 DNA sequence: TGTGCCAGCAGGGCAACAGTGGAAGAGACCCAGTACTTC.

This clone was picked up one time. J is TRBJ1-2 and V is TRBV6-5, with D perhaps TRBD1 (6 bases). Germline V gene sequence: CDR1 MNHEY, CDR2 SVGAGI. Trimming cost V 4 bases and J 5 bases, with 14 bases left between them. The CDR3 covers 14 residues. Here the CDR3 reads CASSSWTDRYGYTF. The CDR3 DNA sequence: TGTGCCAGCAGTTCTTGGACAGATAGATATGGCTACACCTTC.